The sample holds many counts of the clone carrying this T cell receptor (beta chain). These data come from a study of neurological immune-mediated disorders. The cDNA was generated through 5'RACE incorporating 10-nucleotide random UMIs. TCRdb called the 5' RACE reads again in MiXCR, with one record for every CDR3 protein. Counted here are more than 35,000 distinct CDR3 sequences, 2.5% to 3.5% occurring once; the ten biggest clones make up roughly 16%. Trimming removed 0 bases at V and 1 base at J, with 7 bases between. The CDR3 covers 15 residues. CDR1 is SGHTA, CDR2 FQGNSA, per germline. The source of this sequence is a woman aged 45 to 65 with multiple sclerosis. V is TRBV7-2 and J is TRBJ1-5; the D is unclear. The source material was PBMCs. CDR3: CASSLAVGSNQPQHF. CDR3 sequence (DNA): TGTGCCAGCAGCTTAGCGGTTGGCAGCAATCAGCCCCAGCATTTT.